A selection of T cell receptor beta chains follows, all from one sample in a study of T cell changes during pregnancy in multiple sclerosis. Clones were sequenced by immunoSEQ multiplex PCR, and TCRdb holds only the in-frame ones, with some missing. The sample lists tens of thousands of clones, around nine tenths seen once, with roughly 1.1% in the top ten. Material: peripheral blood, obtained in the third trimester of pregnancy. These receptors originate from a female donor with multiple sclerosis, enrolled in a pregnancy study. Both conserved end residues are part of each CDR3. Fields, in order: J gene, V gene, CDR3 protein.

>TRBJ2-7|TRBV5-1
CASSAPDTGLGYF
>TRBJ2-3|TRBV18
CASSPGAADTQYF
>TRBJ2-3|TRBV4-3
CASSQDIVREGLTDTQYF
>TRBJ1-3|TRBV19
CASKMDRNGNTIYF
>TRBJ1-5|TRBV5-5
CASSSKTGGLNQPQHF
>TRBJ2-3|TRBV11-2
CASSLDPGTDTQYF
>TRBJ2-2|TRBV5-1
CASSSGLAGVRTPGELFF
>TRBJ1-3|TRBV10-3
CAIKVAADSGNTIYF
>TRBJ2-7|TRBV27
CASSFRTGRNYEQYF
>TRBJ2-1|TRBV5-1
CASSLRRARYKARDEQFF